This T cell receptor beta chain was identified in a study of CD8 T cells in ankylosing spondylitis. As for this clonotype: The antigen remains unidentified.

Study observations and caveats: For ankylosing spondylitis blood, a TCR beta motif of about eight highly homologous variants appeared characteristic. The study looked at matched synovial fluid samples from ankylosing spondylitis patients. Disease-linked clones were reported to be significantly enriched there. Clones linked with disease were CD8+ and fairly uncommon in the peripheral blood.

The CDR3 sequence is 16 residues long. Germline V gene lookup returns CDR1 LGHDT and CDR2 YNNKEL (reference sequence). V trimming: 2 bases; J trimming: 5 bases; junction bases outside the gene matches: 8. TCRdb used MiXCR to reprocess the 5' RACE reads, holding one entry per CDR3 protein. The sample lists roughly 200,000 distinct CDR3 sequences; 9.5% to 15% were seen once. The receptor comes from a male donor with ankylosing spondylitis or in good health (not recorded which). Sequenced material: blood, either unsorted or a sorted T cell fraction (not recorded which). The chain carries TRBV3-1 and TRBJ2-1; 8 nucleotides agree with TRBD1. The CDR3 DNA follows: TGTGCCAGCAGCCAACGGGCCCGGACAGGGAACAATGAGCAGTTCTTC. This translates into CASSQRARTGNNEQFF.